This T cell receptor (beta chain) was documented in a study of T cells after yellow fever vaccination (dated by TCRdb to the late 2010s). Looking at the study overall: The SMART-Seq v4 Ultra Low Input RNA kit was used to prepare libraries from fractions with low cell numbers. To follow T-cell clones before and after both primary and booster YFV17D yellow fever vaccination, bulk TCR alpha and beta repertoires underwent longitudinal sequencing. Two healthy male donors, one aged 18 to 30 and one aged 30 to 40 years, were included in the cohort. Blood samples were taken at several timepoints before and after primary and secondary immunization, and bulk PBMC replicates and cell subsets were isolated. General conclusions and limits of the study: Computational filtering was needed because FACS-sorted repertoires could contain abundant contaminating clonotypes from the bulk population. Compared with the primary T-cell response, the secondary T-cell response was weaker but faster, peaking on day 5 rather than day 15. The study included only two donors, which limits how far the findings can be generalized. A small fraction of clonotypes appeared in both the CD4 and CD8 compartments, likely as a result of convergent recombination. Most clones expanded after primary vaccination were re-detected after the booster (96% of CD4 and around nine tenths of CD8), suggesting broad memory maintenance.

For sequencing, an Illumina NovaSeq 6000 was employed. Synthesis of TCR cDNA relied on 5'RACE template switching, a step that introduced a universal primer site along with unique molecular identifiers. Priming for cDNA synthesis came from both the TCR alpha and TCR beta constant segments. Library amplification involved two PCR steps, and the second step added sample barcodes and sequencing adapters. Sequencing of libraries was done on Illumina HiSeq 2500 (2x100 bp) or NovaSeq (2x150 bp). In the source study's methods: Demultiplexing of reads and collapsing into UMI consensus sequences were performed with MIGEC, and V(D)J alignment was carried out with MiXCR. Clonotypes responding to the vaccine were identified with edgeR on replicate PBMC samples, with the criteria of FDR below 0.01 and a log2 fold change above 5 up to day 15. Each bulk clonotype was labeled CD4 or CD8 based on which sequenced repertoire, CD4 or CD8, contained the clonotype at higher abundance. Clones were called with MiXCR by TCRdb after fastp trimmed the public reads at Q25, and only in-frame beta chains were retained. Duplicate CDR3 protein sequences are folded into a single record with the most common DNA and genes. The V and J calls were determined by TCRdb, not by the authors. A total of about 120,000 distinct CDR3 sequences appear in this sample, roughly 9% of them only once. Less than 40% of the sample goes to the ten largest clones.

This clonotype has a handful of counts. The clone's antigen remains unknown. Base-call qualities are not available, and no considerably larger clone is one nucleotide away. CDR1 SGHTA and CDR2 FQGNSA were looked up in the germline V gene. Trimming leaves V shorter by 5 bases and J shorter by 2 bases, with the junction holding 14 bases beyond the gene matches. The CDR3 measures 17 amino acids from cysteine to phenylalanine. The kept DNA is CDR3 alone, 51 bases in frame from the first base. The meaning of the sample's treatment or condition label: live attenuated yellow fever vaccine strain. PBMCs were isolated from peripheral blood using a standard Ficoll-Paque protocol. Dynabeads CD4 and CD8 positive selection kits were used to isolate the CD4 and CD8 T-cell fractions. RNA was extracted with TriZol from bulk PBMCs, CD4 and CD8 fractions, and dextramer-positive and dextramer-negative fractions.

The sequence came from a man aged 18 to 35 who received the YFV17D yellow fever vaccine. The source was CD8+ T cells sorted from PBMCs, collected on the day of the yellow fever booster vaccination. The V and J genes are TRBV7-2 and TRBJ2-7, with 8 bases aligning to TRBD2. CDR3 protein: CASSAPGGGEAPYEQYF. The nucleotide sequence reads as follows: TGTGCCAGCAGCGCGCCCGGGGGGGGCGAGGCCCCCTACGAGCAGTACTTC. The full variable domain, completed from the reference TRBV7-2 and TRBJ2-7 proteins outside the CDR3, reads GAGVSQSPSNKVTEKGKDVELRCDPISGHTALYWYRQSLGQGLEFLIYFQGNSAPDKSGLPSDRFSAERTGGSVSTLTIQRTQQEDSAVYLCASSAPGGGEAPYEQYFGPGTRLTVT.